This is a list of T cell receptor beta chains from one sample in a study of prognosis after radiotherapy for stage I lung cancer. TCRdb redid the calling of the multiplex PCR reads with MiXCR, one entry per CDR3 protein. The top ten hold roughly 26% of the sample, which has fewer than 40,000 distinct CDR3 sequences, around 30% seen once. Sequences were derived from PBMCs, sampled before or after stereotactic body radiation therapy (not recorded which). All receptors derive from a donor at least 50 years old with non-small cell lung cancer. CDR3s include the opening cysteine and the closing phenylalanine or tryptophan. A D gene is named only where the DNA matches it firmly. Rows may omit the clone size; those that give it use once, few, many or a size class.

13	many	NA	TRBV5-1	TRBJ1-1	CASTYSPNTEAFF	TGCGCCAGCACGTACAGCCCTAACACTGAAGCTTTCTTT
13	NA	TRBD1	TRBV20-1	TRBJ2-7	CSAGSGGSYEQYF	TGCAGTGCTGGGTCAGGGGGCTCCTACGAGCAGTACTTC
12	many	NA	TRBV7-2	TRBJ2-7	CASSLATGEQYF	TGTGCCAGCAGCTTAGCGACGGGGGAGCAGTACTTC
16	many	NA	TRBV4-3	TRBJ1-1	CASSQETGGGSTEAFF	TGCGCCAGCAGCCAAGAAACCGGAGGAGGGAGTACTGAAGCTTTCTTT
20	NA	TRBD1	TRBV15	TRBJ2-7	CATSRDTMGGKGTGHYEQYF	TGTGCCACCAGCAGAGATACAATGGGGGGTAAGGGGACAGGGCACTACGAGCAGTACTTC
15	many	TRBD1	TRBV6-1	TRBJ1-3	CASSETGASGNTIYF	TGTGCCAGCAGTGAAACAGGGGCATCGGGAAACACCATATATTTT
15	many	NA	TRBV30	TRBJ2-1	CAWSAGLLKNNEQFF	TGTGCCTGGAGTGCAGGACTGCTCAAAAACAATGAGCAGTTCTTC
14	medium-sized	TRBD1	TRBV6-1	TRBJ1-6	CASTFSTGPDPLHF	TGTGCCAGCACCTTCTCGACAGGGCCAGATCCCCTCCACTTT
15	once	NA	TRBV6-1	TRBJ2-7	CACSEGRSARYEQYF	TGTGCCTGCAGTGAAGGTCGGAGCGCCCGCTACGAGCAGTACTTC
14	NA	TRBD1	TRBV18	TRBJ2-5	CASSPLEGAETQYF	TGTGCCAGCTCACCACTCGAGGGGGCAGAGACCCAGTACTTC
14	many	TRBD1	TRBV2	TRBJ2-7	CASSAGQGAYEQYF	TGTGCCAGCAGTGCGGGGCAGGGGGCCTACGAGCAGTACTTC
12	many	NA	TRBV11-2	TRBJ1-6	CASSNRYSPLHF	TGTGCCAGCAGCAATCGCTATTCACCCCTCCACTTT
11	many	NA	TRBV7-9	TRBJ1-1	CASGDLAEAFF	TGTGCCAGCGGAGATTTGGCTGAAGCTTTCTTT
16	NA	TRBD2	TRBV6-1	TRBJ2-7	CASSPPGTSGRNEQYF	TGTGCCAGCAGCCCTCCTGGTACTAGCGGGAGGAACGAGCAGTACTTC
13	many	NA	TRBV6-1	TRBJ1-1	CASSYLRGTEAFF	TGTGCCAGCAGCTATCTCAGGGGAACTGAAGCTTTCTTT
13	many	NA	TRBV30	TRBJ1-5	CAWSMGNNQPQHF	TGTGCCTGGAGTATGGGCAACAATCAGCCCCAGCATTTT
15	NA	NA	TRBV20-1	TRBJ2-7	CSARGGSLAAYEQYF	TGCAGTGCTCGCGGAGGTTCTCTAGCTGCGTACGAGCAGTACTTC
15	NA	NA	TRBV6-1	TRBJ2-7	CAISPRGAGSYEQYF	TGCGCCATCTCCCCTCGGGGGGCGGGTTCCTACGAGCAGTACTTC
15	many	NA	TRBV5-1	TRBJ2-7	CASSLEAGISYEQYF	TGCGCCAGCAGCTTGGAGGCAGGGATTTCCTACGAGCAGTACTTC
14	many	TRBD1	TRBV27	TRBJ2-7	CASSKGQSTYEQYF	TGTGCCAGTAGCAAGGGACAGAGCACCTACGAGCAGTACTTC
13	NA	NA	TRBV5-6	TRBJ2-4	CASSLKGVAIQYF	TGTGCCAGCAGCTTGAAGGGCGTTGCCATTCAGTACTTC
16	NA	NA	TRBV4-3	TRBJ1-3	CASSYAPTGSGNTMYF	TGCGCCAGCAGCTACGCCCCCACCGGCTCTGGAAACACCATGTATTTT
12	many	NA	TRBV12-3/TRBV12-4	TRBJ2-1	CASSPYGSLQFF	TGTGCCAGCAGCCCCTATGGCAGCTTGCAGTTCTTC
14	many	TRBD2	TRBV6-1	TRBJ2-1	CASSRAGGPNEQFF	TGTGCCAGCAGTAGAGCGGGGGGCCCAAATGAGCAGTTCTTC
14	many	NA	TRBV12-3/TRBV12-4	TRBJ1-5	CASSLGIQGQPQHF	TGTGCCAGCAGTTTGGGGATTCAGGGTCAGCCCCAGCATTTT
14	few	TRBD2	TRBV5-4	TRBJ2-5	CASSPGGSQETQYF	TGTGCCAGCAGCCCGGGGGGATCCCAAGAGACCCAGTACTTC
15	many	NA	TRBV7-9	TRBJ1-2	CASSLAETVGNGYTF	TGTGCCAGCAGCTTAGCGGAGACGGTGGGGAATGGCTACACCTTC
13	few	NA	TRBV30	TRBJ1-1	CAWTGIQDTEAFF	TGTGCCTGGACAGGGATTCAGGACACTGAAGCTTTCTTT
15	many	NA	TRBV6-2/TRBV6-3	TRBJ2-3	CASSEETYSTDTQYF	TGTGCCAGCAGTGAAGAGACGTATAGCACAGATACGCAGTATTTT
16	many	NA	TRBV2	TRBJ1-4	CASRRSLGGANEKLFF	TGTGCCAGCAGAAGGAGTCTCGGGGGGGCTAATGAAAAACTGTTTTTT
14	many	TRBD2	TRBV19	TRBJ2-3	CASSKPSGADTQYF	TGTGCCAGTAGTAAACCCAGCGGGGCAGATACGCAGTATTTT
17	many	TRBD1	TRBV6-5	TRBJ1-6	CASSYSRTGGGNSPLHF	TGTGCCAGCAGTTACTCCCGAACAGGGGGCGGCAATTCACCCCTCCACTTT
15	many	NA	TRBV7-9	TRBJ1-4	CASSLWTRENEKLFF	TGTGCCAGCAGCCTCTGGACGAGGGAGAATGAAAAACTGTTTTTT
15	many	NA	TRBV3-1	TRBJ2-1	CASSQGTVSYNEQFF	TGTGCCAGCAGCCAAGGTACAGTTTCCTACAATGAGCAGTTCTTC
14	many	NA	TRBV7-8	TRBJ1-1	CASSLGTGNTEAFF	TGTGCCAGCAGCTTGGGCACAGGGAACACTGAAGCTTTCTTT
13	many	NA	TRBV28	TRBJ1-1	CASSFGYRAEAFF	TGTGCCAGCAGTTTTGGTTACAGGGCTGAAGCTTTCTTT
15	many	NA	TRBV4-2	TRBJ1-2	CASSQRGTQQGGYTF	TGTGCCAGCAGTCAAAGGGGCACCCAACAAGGTGGCTACACCTTC
13	many	NA	TRBV9	TRBJ2-6	CASSQSGANVLTF	TGTGCCAGCAGCCAATCTGGGGCCAACGTCCTGACTTTC
13	NA	NA	TRBV6-5	TRBJ2-7	CASSWGTLVEQYF	TGTGCCAGCAGTTGGGGGACATTGGTGGAGCAGTACTTC
14	many	NA	TRBV19	TRBJ1-5	CASRHWDANQPQHF	TGTGCCAGTAGACACTGGGACGCCAATCAGCCCCAGCATTTT
15	medium-sized	TRBD1	TRBV20-1	TRBJ1-2	CSARGLGTGGYGYTF	TGCAGTGCTAGGGGTTTAGGGACAGGGGGCTATGGCTACACCTTC
15	NA	NA	TRBV6-2/TRBV6-3	TRBJ2-7	CASSSPMGGSFEQYF	TGTGCCAGCAGCTCCCCCATGGGGGGTTCTTTCGAGCAGTACTTC
16	many	NA	TRBV15	TRBJ1-2	CATSAKKGPLSYGYTF	TGTGCCACCAGCGCGAAAAAGGGGCCCTTGAGCTATGGCTACACCTTC
14	NA	NA	TRBV6-2/TRBV6-3	TRBJ2-2	CASTMTGRTGELFF	TGTGCCAGCACCATGACAGGTCGAACAGGGGAGCTGTTTTTT
15	many	NA	TRBV19	TRBJ1-3	CASSSSLDSGNTIYF	TGTGCCAGTAGTTCAAGCCTGGATTCTGGAAACACCATATATTTT
14	many	NA	TRBV19	TRBJ1-4	CASSPEFSLEKLFF	TGTGCCAGTTCCCCCGAATTTTCCTTAGAAAAACTGTTTTTT
15	NA	TRBD1	TRBV12-3/TRBV12-4	TRBJ2-1	CAGRRGDRGPDEQFF	TGTGCCGGCAGACGGGGGGACAGGGGGCCTGATGAGCAGTTCTTC
14	many	NA	TRBV6-5	TRBJ1-2	CASSSTTGWDGYTF	TGTGCCAGCAGTTCCACAACAGGGTGGGATGGCTACACCTTC
14	many	NA	TRBV6-2/TRBV6-3	TRBJ2-2	CASGSNGDTGELFF	TGTGCCAGCGGATCCAATGGGGACACCGGGGAGCTGTTTTTT
15	many	NA	TRBV2	TRBJ2-2	CASRTGTTNTGELFF	TGTGCCAGCAGGACCGGGACAACTAACACCGGGGAGCTGTTTTTT
14	many	TRBD1	TRBV6-1	TRBJ1-5	CASTPQGVNQPQHF	TGTGCCAGCACACCACAGGGGGTCAATCAGCCCCAGCATTTT
16	NA	NA	TRBV24-1	TRBJ2-2	CATSDLHSRNTGELFF	TGTGCCACCAGTGATTTGCATTCCCGGAACACCGGGGAGCTGTTTTTT
13	many	NA	TRBV19	TRBJ2-1	CASGGTVGNEQFF	TGTGCCAGTGGGGGGACAGTCGGCAATGAGCAGTTCTTC
15	NA	TRBD2	TRBV6-2/TRBV6-3	TRBJ2-6	CASSRGGSGANFLTF	TGTGCCAGCAGTCGGGGGGGTTCCGGGGCCAACTTCCTTACTTTC
13	many	NA	TRBV10-3	TRBJ1-5	CAISLDGNQPQHF	TGTGCCATCAGCCTTGACGGTAATCAGCCCCAGCATTTT
13	medium-sized	NA	TRBV7-2	TRBJ1-1	CASSPRAGIEAFF	TGTGCCAGCAGCCCTCGGGCAGGGATTGAAGCTTTCTTT
17	many	NA	TRBV18	TRBJ1-1	CASSPQGHNVMNTEAFF	TGTGCCAGCTCACCGCAGGGACACAACGTGATGAACACTGAAGCTTTCTTT
13	NA	TRBD1	TRBV7-2	TRBJ1-5	CASNFGTVEPQHF	TGTGCCAGCAACTTCGGGACAGTGGAGCCACAGCATTTT
16	once	TRBD1	TRBV5-1	TRBJ1-3	CASSLDSGGYGNTIYF	TGCGCCAGCAGCTTAGATTCAGGGGGCTATGGAAACACCATATATTTT